Shown below are 23 T cell receptor beta chains from a single sample sequenced in a study of molecular identifiers for immune sequencing clone quantification. One entry per CDR3 protein results from TCRdb running MiXCR on the PCR reads. Of about 320,000 distinct CDR3 sequences listed, about 21% are singletons. The sample taken for sequencing was naive CD8+ T cells from blood, with Jurkat cell RNA spiked in. Subset described: FACS-sorted CD8+CD4-CCR7+CD45RA+ naive T cells. The receptors originated from a human donor in good health. Some libraries in this study had Jurkat cell RNA spiked in.

This clonotype has a count of ten or more. The rearrangement uses TRBV29-1 and TRBJ1-1; D is possibly TRBD1 (5 bases). Trimming cost V 3 bases and J 1 base, with 6 bases left between them. Per the germline V gene, CDR1 is SQVTM and CDR2 is ANQGSEA. The CDR3 length is 12 residues. CDR3 residues: CSVEDTNTEAFF. The CDR3 DNA reads TGCAGCGTTGAGGACACGAACACTGAAGCTTTCTTT.

Concerning this clonotype itself: An end of the junction does not agree with germline; a read error may underlie this. This chain's CDR3 is CASSLAAGNVGTEALF. The CDR3 DNA is TGTGCCAGCAGTTTGGCGGCAGGGAACGTTGGGACTGAAGCTCTCTTT. The V call is TRBV27, the J call TRBJ1-1; the D gene is possibly TRBD1 (5 bases). The CDR3 has 16 amino acids. Per the germline V gene, CDR1 is MNHEY and CDR2 is SMNVEV (reference sequence).

This clonotype turned up a few times. This may arise from a read error, as a much more abundant clone is one base away. The chain couples TRBV7-2 to TRBJ1-2, with a possible D match to TRBD1 (5 bases). There are 15 residues in the CDR3. V was shortened by 2 bases and J by 4 bases, with 14 bases between the two germline ends. The V gene's germline CDR1 is SGHTA and CDR2 FQGNSA. As DNA, the CDR3 is TGTGCCAGCAGCTTAATGGCCGACAGCTTCTATGGCTACACCTTC. This gives the protein CASSLMADSFYGYTF. Filled out from reference TRBV7-2 and TRBJ1-2, the complete variable domain reads GAGVSQSPSNKVTEKGKDVELRCDPISGHTALYWYRQSLGQGLEFLIYFQGNSAPDKSGLPSDRFSAERTGGSVSTLTIQRTQQEDSAVYLCASSLMADSFYGYTFGSGTRLTVV.

This clonotype was counted only a few times. The chain recombines TRBV12-3 or TRBV12-4 with TRBJ2-5; 7 nucleotides match TRBD2. There are 14 residues in the CDR3. V shed 3 bases and J 4 bases; nucleotides not matched to a gene: 5. The CDR3 DNA reads as TGTGCCAGCAGTTTTATCCCGGGAGGAGAGACCCAGTACTTC. Encoded protein: CASSFIPGGETQYF.

This chain connects TRBV12-3 or TRBV12-4 to TRBJ1-1; no reliable D call. The CDR3 has 15 residues. V lost 3 bases and J lost 0, with 11 bases in between. The CDR3 loop reads CASSFPRQMNTEAFF. Written as DNA, the CDR3 is TGTGCCAGCAGTTTTCCGAGGCAGATGAACACTGAAGCTTTCTTT.

With respect to this clonotype: A much larger clone sits a single nucleotide away, making a read error possible. The rearrangement links TRBV28 to TRBJ2-5, with 7 bases identical to TRBD1. Germline CDR1 and CDR2: MDHEN and SYDVKM. The CDR3 length is 13 residues. The CDR3 region is CVSSYTGEETQYF. Written as DNA, the CDR3 is TGTGTCAGCAGCTATACAGGGGAAGAGACCCAGTACTTC.

This clonotype was recorded once. A much larger clone lies one base from this, so it may be a read error. This chain uses TRBV7-9 with TRBJ2-3; the D is unclear. V lost 4 bases to trimming and J lost 0 bases, with 11 bases between them. This CDR3 is built from 15 residues. Per germline, CDR1 SEHNR and CDR2 FQNEAQ (reference sequence). The CDR3 reads CASSSWSKSTDTQYF. The CDR3 nucleotides are TGTGCCAGCAGCTCATGGAGTAAGAGCACAGATACGCAGTATTTT.

This clonotype was detected ten times or more. This sequence joins TRBV30 and TRBJ1-3; D remains unclear. CDR1 GTSNPN and CDR2 SVGIG come from the germline V gene (reference sequence). This CDR3 is 15 amino acids long. V was clipped by 0 bases and J by 0 bases, with 9 bases between them. Written as DNA, the CDR3 is TGTGCCTGGAGTGTATTCGGGAACTCTGGAAACACCATATATTTT. Residues: CAWSVFGNSGNTIYF.

At least ten counts were recorded for this clonotype. V usage is TRBV5-1 and J usage is TRBJ1-1, with D possibly being TRBD1 (6 bases). The CDR3 loop spans 14 amino acids. Trimming took off 1 base at V and 4 bases at J, with 11 bases between the two ends. The germline V gene has CDR1 SGHRS and CDR2 YFSETQ. CDR3 nucleotide sequence: TGCGCCAGCAGCTTGTTACAGGGCGGCACTGAAGCTTTCTTT. Protein sequence: CASSLLQGGTEAFF.

Written as DNA, the CDR3 is TGCAGTGCTGAACGCTGGGACAGAACCAGCTCCTATAATTCACCCCTCCACTTT. This sequence encodes CSAERWDRTSSYNSPLHF. The chain recombines TRBV20-1 with TRBJ1-6; 7 bases are a match to TRBD1. V shed 5 bases and J 0 bases; nucleotides not matched to a gene: 13. CDR1 and CDR2 from the germline V gene are DFQATT and SNEGSKA (reference sequence). The CDR3 spans 18 residues.

There are many counts of this clonotype. The rearrangement uses TRBV12-3 or TRBV12-4 and TRBJ1-1; D is undetermined. Trimming shortened V by 3 bases and J by 11 bases, and 10 bases separated the two germline ends. The CDR3 loop spans 11 amino acids. The CDR3 bases are TGTGCCAGCAGTTTCGGGGTAACGGCTTTCTTT. It translates to CASSFGVTAFF.

In the case of this clonotype: A much larger clone lies a single base off, so this may be a read error. V usage is TRBV5-1 and J usage is TRBJ2-7, with D maybe TRBD2 (5 bases). The germline V and J ends were trimmed by 2 bases and 6 bases, with 12 bases remaining between them. The CDR3 has 13 amino acids. The germline V gene has CDR1 SGHRS and CDR2 YFSETQ. The CDR3 nucleotides read TGCGCCAGCAGCTTAAGGGAGAATTGCGAGCAGTACTTC. This sequence encodes CASSLRENCEQYF. The full variable domain, its missing parts supplied by reference TRBV5-1 and TRBJ2-7, is KAGVTQTPRYLIKTRGQQVTLSCSPISGHRSVSWYQQTPGQGLQFLFEYFSETQRNKGNFPGRFSGRQFSNSRSEMNVSTLELGDSALYLCASSLRENCEQYFGPGTRLTVT.

The table lists this clonotype with a few counts. The J gene is TRBJ2-1, the V gene TRBV11-2, with D hard to call. CDR3 size: 15 residues. The germline gives CDR1 SGHAT, CDR2 FQNNGV. The V gene lost 2 bases and the J gene lost 12 bases, with 20 bases spanning the gap. CDR3 amino acids: CASSLTRIDLDGQFF. The DNA for the CDR3 is TGTGCCAGCAGCTTAACTCGGATCGACCTAGATGGGCAGTTCTTC.

This clonotype was counted many times. The rearrangement links TRBV12-3 or TRBV12-4 to TRBJ2-1; D remains unclear. This CDR3 is 14 amino acids long. Trimming removed 5 bases from V and 2 bases from J, with 10 bases in between. The CDR3 here is CASSPYDPYNEQFF. The DNA of the CDR3 is TGTGCCAGCAGTCCTTACGATCCCTACAATGAGCAGTTCTTC.

As to this clonotype: Possible read error: a much larger clone is one base away. The chain joins TRBV27 to TRBJ2-7, with D perhaps TRBD1 (8 bases). CDR3 length: 13 amino acids. CDR1 and CDR2 from the germline V gene are MNHEY and SMNVEV (reference sequence). V was shortened by 11 bases and J by 3 bases, with 17 bases between the two germline ends. CDR3 protein: CAGAYRGGYEQYF. As DNA, the CDR3 is TGTGCCGGCGCATACAGGGGGGGCTACGAGCAGTACTTC.

This clonotype has a count of ten or more. The chain uses TRBV29-1 and TRBJ1-2, with D unresolved. The CDR3 sequence is 13 residues long. The ends were cut back, 3 bases at V and 3 bases at J, with 11 bases in the middle. CDR1 is SQVTM and CDR2 is ANQGSEA in the germline V gene. In DNA, the CDR3 is TGCAGCGTTGACGTTATCGGTGACTATGGCTACACCTTC. Its translation is CSVDVIGDYGYTF.

CDR3 region: CSAREEDRGLDYYGYTF. For the CDR3, the DNA is TGCAGTGCTAGAGAGGAGGACAGGGGGCTGGATTATTATGGCTACACCTTC. V is TRBV20-1 and J is TRBJ1-2, with 11 positions matching TRBD1. Germline V gene data show CDR1 as DFQATT and CDR2 as SNEGSKA (reference sequence). V trimming: 0 bases; J trimming: 5 bases; junction bases outside the gene matches: 11. This CDR3 spans 17 amino acids.

The chain joins TRBV7-6 to TRBJ2-2; D possibly corresponds to TRBD2 (6 bases). Trimming cost V 5 bases and J 2 bases, with 21 bases left between them. Germline V gene data show CDR1 as SGHVS and CDR2 as FNYEAQ. The CDR3 is 18 amino acids. The CDR3 bases are TGTGCCAGCAGCCCCCGTACCGATCGGACTATAAACACCGGGGAGCTGTTTTTT. Translating gives CASSPRTDRTINTGELFF.

This clonotype has only one observation. One base away lies a much larger clone, so this may be a sequencing read error. This chain links TRBV28 with TRBJ2-5; D gene unclear. Germline values: CDR1 MDHEN, CDR2 SYDVKM. CDR3 size: 17 residues. The CDR3 here is CASSLFVKVAAQETQHF. As DNA, the CDR3 is TGTGCCAGCAGTTTATTTGTTAAGGTGGCAGCCCAAGAGACCCAGCACTTC.

About this clonotype itself: A much more abundant neighbour one base away suggests this may be a read error. As the CDR3 is not closed by the conserved phenylalanine or tryptophan, this likely results from a read error. CDR3 coding DNA: TGTGCCAGCAGCCCCGGGGGAAAGGAGCAGTACCTC. This translates into CASSPGGKEQYL. The rearrangement joins TRBV5-3 to TRBJ2-7, with TRBD2 as a possible D gene (6 bases). TRBV5-3 is classed as an ORF, of uncertain function. The V gene lost 8 bases and the J gene lost 7 bases, with 16 bases spanning the gap. The CDR3 consists of 12 residues.

With respect to this clonotype: A read error may be the cause here, since a much bigger clone is one base away. CDR3 nucleotide sequence: TGTGCCAGCAGATTACAGGGTGGCCCTGAAGCTTTCTTT. This gives the protein CASRLQGGPEAFF. This chain uses TRBV6-5 with TRBJ1-1; TRBD1 is a possible D gene (6 bases). The CDR3 totals 13 residues. Germline CDR1 is MNHEY and CDR2 is SVGAGI. With 6 bases removed from V and 6 bases from J, the gap between germline ends came to 14 bases.

This clonotype has at least ten counts. The chain recombines TRBV6-2 or TRBV6-3 with TRBJ1-5, with D uncertain. V was pared by 2 bases and J by 5 bases, with 10 bases between. This CDR3 contains 14 residues. The V gene's germline CDR1 is MNHEY and CDR2 SVGEGT. CDR3 nucleotide sequence: TGTGCCAGCAGTTACGGTTTGAGAGATCAGCCCCAGCATTTT. This sequence encodes CASSYGLRDQPQHF.

This clonotype was seen repeatedly, ten times or more. The V call is TRBV7-2, the J call TRBJ2-1; D is perhaps TRBD1 (6 bases). The CDR3 spans 16 residues. Trimming removed 1 base at V and 8 bases at J, with 18 bases between. From germline, CDR1 is SGHTA and CDR2 FQGNSA. The CDR3 sequence: CASSLVGGEGDDEQFF. The CDR3 DNA follows: TGTGCCAGCAGCTTAGTAGGGGGAGAGGGGGATGATGAGCAGTTCTTC.